This T cell receptor beta chain was obtained from a study of shared clonotypes between healthy human individuals. Study as a whole: Contributing individuals were two females and three males aged 18 to 49. Study-wide results and limits: Several donors shared about 5% of their naive CD4 clonotypes. Among non-shared clonotypes, generation probabilities were lower than among those shared by all four donors. It was only blood that was sampled, and tissue repertoires likely differ.

In germline, CDR1 is SNHLY, CDR2 FYNNEI. This CDR3 contains 13 residues. The V end lost 4 bases, the J end lost 6 bases, and 12 bases lay between the germline ends. Comment on this clone: The antigen remains undetermined.

Using immunoSEQ multiplex PCR, the repertoire was profiled, and TCRdb retains in-frame clones only, with some absent. The sample contains around 120,000 clones, just over 65% of which appear only once. Sequencing was performed on memory CD8+ T cells sorted from blood. Sample subset: CD45RO+ cells pooled with CCR7-negative TemRA cells. V is TRBV2 and J is TRBJ1-2, with D maybe TRBD1 (5 bases). The source is a woman between 25 and 40 years old in good health. DNA of the CDR3: TGTGCCAGCAGTGGACAGTGGATTAATGGCTACACCTTC. It translates to CASSGQWINGYTF.